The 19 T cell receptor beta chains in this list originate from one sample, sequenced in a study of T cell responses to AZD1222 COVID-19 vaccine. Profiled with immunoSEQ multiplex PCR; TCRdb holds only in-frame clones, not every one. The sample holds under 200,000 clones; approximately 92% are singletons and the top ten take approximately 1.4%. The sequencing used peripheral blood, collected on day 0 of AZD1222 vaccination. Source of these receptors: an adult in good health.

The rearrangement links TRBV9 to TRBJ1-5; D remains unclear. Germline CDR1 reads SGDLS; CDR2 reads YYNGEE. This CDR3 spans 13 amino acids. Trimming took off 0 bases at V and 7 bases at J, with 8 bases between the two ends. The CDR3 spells CASSVAGRQPQHF. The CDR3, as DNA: TGTGCCAGCAGCGTAGCCGGTCGGCAGCCCCAGCATTTT.

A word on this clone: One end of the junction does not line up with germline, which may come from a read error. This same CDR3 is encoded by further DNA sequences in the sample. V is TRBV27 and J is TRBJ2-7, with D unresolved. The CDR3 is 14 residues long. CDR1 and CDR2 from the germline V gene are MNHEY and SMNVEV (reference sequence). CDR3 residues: CASSLSGGPYEQYF. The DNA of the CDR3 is TGTGCCAGCAGTTTATCAGGTGGGCCCTACGAGCAATACTTC.

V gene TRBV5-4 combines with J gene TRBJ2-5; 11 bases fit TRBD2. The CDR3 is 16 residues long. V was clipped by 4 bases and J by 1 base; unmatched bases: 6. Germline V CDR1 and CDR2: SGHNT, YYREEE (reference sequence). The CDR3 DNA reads TGTGCCAGCAGCGCCAGACTAGCGGGGTTCCAAGAGACCCAGTACTTC. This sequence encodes CASSARLAGFQETQYF.

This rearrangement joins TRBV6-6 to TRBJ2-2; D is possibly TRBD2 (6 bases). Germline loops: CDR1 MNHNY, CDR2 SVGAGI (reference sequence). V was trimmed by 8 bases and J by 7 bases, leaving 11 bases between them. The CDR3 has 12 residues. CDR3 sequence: CASGRIIGELFF. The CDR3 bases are TGTGCCAGCGGGAGGATAATCGGGGAGCTGTTTTTT.

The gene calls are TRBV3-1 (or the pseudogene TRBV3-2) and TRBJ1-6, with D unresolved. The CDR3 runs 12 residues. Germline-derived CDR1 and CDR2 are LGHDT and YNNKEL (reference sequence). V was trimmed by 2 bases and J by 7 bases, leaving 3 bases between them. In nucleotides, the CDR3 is TGTGCCAGCAGCCAATCGAATTCACCCCTCCACTTT. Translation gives CASSQSNSPLHF.

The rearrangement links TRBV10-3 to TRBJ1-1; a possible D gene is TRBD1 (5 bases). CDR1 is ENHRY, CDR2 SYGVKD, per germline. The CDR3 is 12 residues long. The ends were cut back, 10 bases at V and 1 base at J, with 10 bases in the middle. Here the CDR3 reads CATGLANTEAFF. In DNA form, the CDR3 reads TGTGCCACGGGACTGGCGAACACTGAAGCTTTCTTT.

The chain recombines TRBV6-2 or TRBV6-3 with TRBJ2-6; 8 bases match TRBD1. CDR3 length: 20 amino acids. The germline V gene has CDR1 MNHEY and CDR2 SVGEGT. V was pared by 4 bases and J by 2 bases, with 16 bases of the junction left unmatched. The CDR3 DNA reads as TGTGCCAGCAGTTTTATTCCCGGCAGGGGGCTAGTCACTGGGGCCAACGTCCTGACTTTC. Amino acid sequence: CASSFIPGRGLVTGANVLTF.

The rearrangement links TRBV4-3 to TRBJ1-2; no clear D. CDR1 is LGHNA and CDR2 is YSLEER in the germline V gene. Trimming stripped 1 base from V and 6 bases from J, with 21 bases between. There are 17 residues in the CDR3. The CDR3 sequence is CASSQALLSATSNGYTF. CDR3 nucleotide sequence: TGCGCCAGCAGCCAAGCCCTCCTCTCAGCGACATCCAATGGCTACACCTTC.

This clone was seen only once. The CDR3 loop reads CSARGELGDEQFF. The CDR3, as DNA: TGCAGCGCCCGCGGGGAGTTAGGCGATGAGCAGTTCTTC. The chain uses TRBV29-1 and TRBJ2-1; a possible D gene is TRBD2 (6 bases). V was trimmed by 7 bases and J by 8 bases, leaving 18 bases between them. The CDR3 has 13 residues. From germline, CDR1 is SQVTM and CDR2 ANQGSEA.

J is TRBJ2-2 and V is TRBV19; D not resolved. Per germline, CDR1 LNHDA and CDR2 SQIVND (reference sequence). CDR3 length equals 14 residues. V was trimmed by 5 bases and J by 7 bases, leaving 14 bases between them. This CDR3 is CASSSQPGGGELFF. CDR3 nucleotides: TGTGCCAGTAGTTCCCAGCCGGGCGGCGGGGAGCTGTTTTTT.

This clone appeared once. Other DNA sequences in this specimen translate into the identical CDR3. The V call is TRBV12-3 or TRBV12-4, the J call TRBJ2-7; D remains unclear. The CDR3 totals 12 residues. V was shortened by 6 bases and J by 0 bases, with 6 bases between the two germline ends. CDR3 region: CASSRSSYEQYF. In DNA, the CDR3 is TGTGCCAGCAGCAGGAGCTCCTACGAGCAGTACTTC.

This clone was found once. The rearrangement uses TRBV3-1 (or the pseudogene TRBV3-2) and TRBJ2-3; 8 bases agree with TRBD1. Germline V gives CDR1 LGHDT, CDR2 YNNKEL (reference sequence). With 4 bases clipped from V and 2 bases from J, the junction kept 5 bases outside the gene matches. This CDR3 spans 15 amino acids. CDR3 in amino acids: CASSPYRGITDTQYF. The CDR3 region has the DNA TGTGCCAGCAGCCCATACAGGGGGATCACAGATACGCAGTATTTT.

The CDR3 DNA follows: TGCGCCAGCAGGGGGGGCCAAGGGGACATTCAGTACTTC. Its translation: CASRGGQGDIQYF. This chain joins TRBV5-1 and TRBJ2-4; D might be TRBD1 or TRBD2, each matching 6 bases. This CDR3 has 13 amino acids. V was cut by 5 bases and J by 8 bases, with 14 bases left in between. CDR1 is SGHRS, CDR2 YFSETQ, per germline.

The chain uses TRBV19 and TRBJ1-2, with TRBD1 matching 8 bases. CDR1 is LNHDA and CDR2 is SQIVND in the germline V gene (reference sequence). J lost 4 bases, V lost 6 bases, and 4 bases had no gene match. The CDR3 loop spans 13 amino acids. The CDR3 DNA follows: TGTGCCAGTAGCCAGGACAGGGCCTATGGCTACACCTTC. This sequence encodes CASSQDRAYGYTF.

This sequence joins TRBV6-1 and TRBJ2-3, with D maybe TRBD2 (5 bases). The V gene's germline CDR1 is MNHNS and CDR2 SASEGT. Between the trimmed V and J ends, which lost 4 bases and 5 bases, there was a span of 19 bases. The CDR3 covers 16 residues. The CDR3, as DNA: TGTGCCAGCAGTGCGCCAAGAGGGTCGGTTGGAGATACGCAGTATTTT. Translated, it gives CASSAPRGSVGDTQYF.

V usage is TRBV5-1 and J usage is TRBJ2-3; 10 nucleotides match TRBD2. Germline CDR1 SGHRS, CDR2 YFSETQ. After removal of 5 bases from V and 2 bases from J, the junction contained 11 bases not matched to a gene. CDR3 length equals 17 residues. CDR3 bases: TGCGCCAGCAGAAATGGTGGGACTAGCGCCCCCACAGATACGCAGTATTTT. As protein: CASRNGGTSAPTDTQYF.

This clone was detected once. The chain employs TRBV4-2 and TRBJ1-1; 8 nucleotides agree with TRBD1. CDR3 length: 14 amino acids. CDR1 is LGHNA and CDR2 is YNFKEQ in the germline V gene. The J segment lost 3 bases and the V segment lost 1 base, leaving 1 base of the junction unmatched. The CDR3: CASSQGTGYTEAFF. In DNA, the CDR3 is TGTGCCAGCAGCCAAGGGACAGGGTACACTGAAGCTTTCTTT.

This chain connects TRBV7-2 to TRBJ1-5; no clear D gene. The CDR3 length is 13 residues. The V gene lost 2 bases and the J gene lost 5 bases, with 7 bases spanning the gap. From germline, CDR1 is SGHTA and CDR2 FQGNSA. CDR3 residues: CASSLRLDQPQHF. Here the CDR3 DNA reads TGTGCCAGCAGCTTAAGGTTAGATCAGCCCCAGCATTTT.

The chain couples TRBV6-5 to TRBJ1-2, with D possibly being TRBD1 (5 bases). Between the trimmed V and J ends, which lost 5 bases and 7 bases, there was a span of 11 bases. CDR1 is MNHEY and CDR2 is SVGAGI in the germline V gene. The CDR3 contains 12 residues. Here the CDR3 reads CASSPRQSGYTF. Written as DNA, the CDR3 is TGTGCCAGCAGTCCGCGACAGAGTGGCTACACCTTC.